The sequence of this T cell receptor (beta chain) was determined in a study of blood T cell repertoires in COVID-19. Study information: The origin of the acute and convalescent COVID-19 samples was the United States, Italy and Spain.

Measured with immunoSEQ multiplex PCR; TCRdb has only the in-frame clones, and not every one. The sample has about 29,000 clones, around 90% seen once. The CDR3 has 12 residues. Germline CDR1 reads SQVTM; CDR2 reads ANQGSEA. V was clipped by 5 bases and J by 4 bases; unmatched bases: 1. The chain is built from TRBV29-1 and TRBJ2-5; TRBD1 agrees at 10 bases. Material: peripheral blood. This receptor was taken from a human donor in a cohort sampled during active COVID-19. CDR3 in amino acids: CSVRDRGETQYF. CDR3 DNA sequence: TGCAGCGTTCGGGACAGGGGAGAGACCCAGTACTTC.